Presented here are 7 T cell receptor beta chains from one specimen sequenced in a study of T cell responses to AZD1222 COVID-19 vaccine. Measured with immunoSEQ multiplex PCR; TCRdb has only the in-frame clones, and not every one. The repertoire holds about 160,000 clones, 90% seen once, with roughly 1.6% in the top ten. The sample in question was peripheral blood, obtained on day 0 of AZD1222 vaccination. These receptors all stem from an adult in good health.

The J gene is TRBJ1-1, the V gene TRBV27; D might be TRBD1 (5 bases). The germline V gene encodes CDR1 MNHEY and CDR2 SMNVEV (reference sequence). The CDR3 loop spans 13 amino acids. V lost 8 bases to trimming and J lost 3 bases, with 13 bases between them. CDR3 sequence (DNA): TGTGCCAGCCTTCCGCGGGGGTACACTGAAGCTTTCTTT. Amino acid sequence: CASLPRGYTEAFF.

The rearrangement joins TRBV6-2 or TRBV6-3 to TRBJ1-2; the match to TRBD1 covers 8 bases. The CDR3 spans 18 residues. The germline gives CDR1 MNHEY, CDR2 SVGEGT. V trimming: 1 base; J trimming: 6 bases; junction bases outside the gene matches: 16. In nucleotides, the CDR3 is TGTGCCAGCAGTTACTTGTTCGAGACAGGGGCGATTGCGAATGGCTACACCTTC. Amino acid sequence: CASSYLFETGAIANGYTF.

The chain uses TRBV5-6 and TRBJ1-2; D remains ambiguous. The germline V gene has CDR1 SGHDT and CDR2 YYEEEE. Trimming left V 2 bases short and J 1 base short, with 12 bases between. The CDR3 has 15 residues. CDR3 in amino acids: CASSLGRVLNYGYTF. In nucleotides, the CDR3 is TGTGCCAGCAGCTTAGGAAGAGTTCTTAACTATGGCTACACCTTC.

The chain combines TRBV6-4 with TRBJ1-1, with TRBD1 identical over 11 bases. The J segment lost 2 bases and the V segment lost 6 bases, leaving 8 bases of the junction unmatched. The CDR3 runs to 16 residues. The germline CDR1 and CDR2 sequences are MRHNA and SNTAGT. The CDR3 loop is CASSAGQGVGNTEAFF. In DNA, the CDR3 is TGTGCCAGCAGCGCGGGACAGGGGGTAGGTAACACTGAAGCTTTCTTT.

This sequence joins TRBV28 and TRBJ2-7; TRBD1 aligns across 8 bases. The V gene end was trimmed by 5 bases and the J gene end by 0 bases; junction bases not matched to a gene: 6. The CDR3 runs 15 residues. Germline V gene sequence: CDR1 MDHEN, CDR2 SYDVKM. The CDR3 coding sequence is TGTGCCAGCAGTAGCATTGGACAGGGCTCCTACGAGCAGTACTTC. Amino acids: CASSSIGQGSYEQYF.

This chain connects TRBV5-1 to TRBJ2-7, with TRBD1 identical over 8 bases. The ends lost 2 bases at V and 5 bases at J; junction bases unmatched: 3. Looked up from germline, CDR1 is SGHRS and CDR2 is YFSETQ. The CDR3 has 13 residues. The CDR3 loop is CASSFGQGHEQYF. The CDR3 bases are TGCGCCAGCAGCTTCGGACAGGGCCACGAGCAGTACTTC.

J is TRBJ1-6 and V is TRBV2; the D is unclear. Between the trimmed V and J ends, which lost 6 bases and 14 bases, there was a span of 14 bases. CDR1 and CDR2 from the germline V gene are SNHLY and FYNNEI. The CDR3 length is 12 residues. The chain's CDR3 is CASSRTLVALHF. The DNA of the CDR3 is TGTGCCAGCAGCAGGACTCTTGTGGCCCTCCACTTT. Full variable domain (remainder filled in from reference TRBV2 and TRBJ1-6): EPEVTQTPSHQVTQMGQEVILRCVPISNHLYFYWYRQILGQKVEFLVSFYNNEISEKSEIFDDQFSVERPDGSNFTLKIRSTKLEDSAMYFCASSRTLVALHFGNGTRLTVT.